The sequence of this TCR beta chain was determined in a study of blood T cells in healthy people across ages. Investigators took 9.5 to 10 milliliters of peripheral blood from every donor. Comment on this clonotype: Its cognate antigen is unknown.

This CDR3 is built from 16 residues. Germline CDR1 reads LGHDT; CDR2 reads YNNKEL (reference sequence). General study findings and limits: Per million T cells, TCR beta diversity dropped roughly linearly as age increased. The study lacked donor CMV status, which possibly confounded expanded clonotype changes.

Combining a sample-barcoded 5' primer with a J-beta primer mix, a second PCR ran for roughly 7 to 12 cycles. The yield of each sample was at least 2.5 million CDR3-containing paired-end reads. MiXCR was run by TCRdb on the 5' RACE reads, yielding one entry per CDR3 protein. The profile shows around 710,000 distinct CDR3 sequences, approximately 43% of them singletons. The sequenced sample consisted of blood. This sequence was found in a woman aged 55 to 70 in good health. This chain connects TRBV3-1 to TRBJ2-7, with 7 bases identical to TRBD2. Matching the DNA end better, TRBJ2-5 makes the J call doubtful. The CDR3 sequence: CASSRRLADGEETQYF. In DNA, the CDR3 is TGTGCCAGCAGCCGAAGACTAGCCGACGGAGAAGAGACCCAGTACTTC.